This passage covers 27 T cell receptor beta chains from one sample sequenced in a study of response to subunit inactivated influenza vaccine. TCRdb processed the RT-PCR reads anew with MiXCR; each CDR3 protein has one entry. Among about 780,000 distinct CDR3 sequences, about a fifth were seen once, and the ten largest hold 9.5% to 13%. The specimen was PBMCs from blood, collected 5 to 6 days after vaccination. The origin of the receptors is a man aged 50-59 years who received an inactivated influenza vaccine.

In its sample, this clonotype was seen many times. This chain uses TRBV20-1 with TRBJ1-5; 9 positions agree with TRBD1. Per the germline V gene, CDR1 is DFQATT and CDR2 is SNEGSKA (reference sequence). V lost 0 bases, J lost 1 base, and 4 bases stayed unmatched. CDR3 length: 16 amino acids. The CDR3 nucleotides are TGCAGTGCTAGAGAGTTAGGGACAGGGAGCAATCAGCCCCAGCATTTT. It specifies CSARELGTGSNQPQHF.

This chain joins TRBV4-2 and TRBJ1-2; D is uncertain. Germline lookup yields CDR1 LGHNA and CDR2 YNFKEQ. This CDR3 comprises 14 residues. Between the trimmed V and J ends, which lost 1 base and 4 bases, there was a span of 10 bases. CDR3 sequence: CASSQVSDPYGYTF. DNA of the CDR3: TGTGCCAGCAGCCAAGTTTCTGACCCCTATGGCTACACCTTC.

The CDR3, as DNA: TGTGCCAGCAGCAAACAGGGGGTCAGCGTTACGCAGTATTTT. Its translation is CASSKQGVSVTQYF. This chain uses TRBV7-9 with TRBJ2-3, with 8 bases lining up with TRBD1. V shed 5 bases, J shed 8 bases, and the junction held 9 bases outside the gene matches. CDR1 is SEHNR, CDR2 FQNEAQ, per germline (reference sequence). This CDR3 is built from 14 residues. The complete variable domain, with remaining parts taken from reference TRBV7-9 and TRBJ2-3, reads DTGVSQNPRHKITKRGQNVTFRCDPISEHNRLYWYRQTLGQGPEFLTYFQNEAQLEKSRLLSDRFSAERPKGSFSTLEIQRTEQGDSAMYLCASSKQGVSVTQYFGPGTRLTVL.

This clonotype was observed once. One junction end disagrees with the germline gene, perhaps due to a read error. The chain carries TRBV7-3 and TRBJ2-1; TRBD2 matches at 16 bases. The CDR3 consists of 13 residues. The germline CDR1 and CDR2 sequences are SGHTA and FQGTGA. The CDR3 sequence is CASSIGTSGRAEF. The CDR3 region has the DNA TGTGCCAGCAGCATCGGGACTAGCGGGAGGGCCGAATTC.

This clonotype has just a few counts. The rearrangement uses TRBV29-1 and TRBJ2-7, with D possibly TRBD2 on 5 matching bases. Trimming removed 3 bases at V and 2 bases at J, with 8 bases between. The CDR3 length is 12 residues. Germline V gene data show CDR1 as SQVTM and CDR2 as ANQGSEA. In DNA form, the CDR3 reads TGCAGCGTTGAGGACGGGGCCTACGAGCAGTACTTC. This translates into CSVEDGAYEQYF.

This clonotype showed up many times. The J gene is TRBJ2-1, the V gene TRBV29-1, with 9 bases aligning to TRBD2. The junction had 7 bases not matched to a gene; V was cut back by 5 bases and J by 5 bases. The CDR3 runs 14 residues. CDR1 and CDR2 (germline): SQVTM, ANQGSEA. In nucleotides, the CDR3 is TGCAGCGTTTCCGCGGGAGGGCCCCACAATGAGCAGTTCTTC. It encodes CSVSAGGPHNEQFF.

The CDR3 DNA is TGTGCCAGCAGAATTAGCGGGAGCTCCTACAATGAGCAGTTCTTC. Protein product: CASRISGSSYNEQFF. V is TRBV25-1 and J is TRBJ2-1; 9 positions agree with TRBD2. The CDR3 has 15 amino acids. V shed 6 bases, J shed 0 bases, and the junction held 3 bases outside the gene matches. The germline CDR1 and CDR2 sequences are MGHDK and SYGVNS.

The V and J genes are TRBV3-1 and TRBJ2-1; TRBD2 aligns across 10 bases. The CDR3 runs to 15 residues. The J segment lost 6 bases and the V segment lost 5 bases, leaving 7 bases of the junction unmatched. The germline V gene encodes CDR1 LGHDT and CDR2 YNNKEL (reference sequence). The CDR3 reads CASSDTSGIVNEQFF. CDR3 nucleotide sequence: TGTGCCAGCAGCGATACTAGCGGGATCGTCAATGAGCAGTTCTTC.

The CDR3 here is CASSGGLEQYF. The CDR3 DNA follows: TGCGCCAGCAGCGGAGGGCTCGAGCAGTACTTC. V and J are TRBV5-1 and TRBJ2-7; tentatively, D is TRBD2 (6 bases). V dropped 4 bases and J dropped 6 bases, with 8 bases sitting between them. The germline V gene encodes CDR1 SGHRS and CDR2 YFSETQ. The CDR3 is 11 amino acids.

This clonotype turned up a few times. Here the CDR3 reads CASSRHGLPSYNEQFF. CDR3 coding DNA: TGTGCCAGCAGCCGACATGGACTACCCTCCTACAATGAGCAGTTCTTC. The chain has TRBV7-9 and TRBJ2-1; possible D gene TRBD2, 6 bases. The V end lost 5 bases, the J end lost 0 bases, and 14 bases lay between the germline ends. The CDR3 runs to 16 residues. Germline values: CDR1 SEHNR, CDR2 FQNEAQ (reference sequence).

For the CDR3, the DNA is TGTGCCAGCAGCTTATGGGGCAGGGGGCTCATCGTGAACACTGAAGCTTTCTTT. It specifies CASSLWGRGLIVNTEAFF. This chain joins TRBV11-1 and TRBJ1-1, with TRBD1 identical over 8 bases. V gave up 2 bases and J gave up 0 bases; unmatched junction bases: 11. Germline V gives CDR1 SGHAT, CDR2 FQDESV (reference sequence). The CDR3 length is 18 residues.

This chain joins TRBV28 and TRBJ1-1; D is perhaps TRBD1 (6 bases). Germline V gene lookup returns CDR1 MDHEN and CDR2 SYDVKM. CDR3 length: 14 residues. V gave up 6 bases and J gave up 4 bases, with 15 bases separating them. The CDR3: CASSSGTRGTEAFF. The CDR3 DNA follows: TGTGCCAGCAGCTCCGGGACCAGGGGCACTGAAGCTTTCTTT.

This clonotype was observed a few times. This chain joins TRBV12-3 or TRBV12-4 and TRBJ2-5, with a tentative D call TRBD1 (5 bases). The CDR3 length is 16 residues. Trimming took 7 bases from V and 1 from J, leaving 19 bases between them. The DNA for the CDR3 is TGTGCCAGCAATTACCGCCAAGTGGGGCTCCAAGAGACCCAGTACTTC. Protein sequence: CASNYRQVGLQETQYF.

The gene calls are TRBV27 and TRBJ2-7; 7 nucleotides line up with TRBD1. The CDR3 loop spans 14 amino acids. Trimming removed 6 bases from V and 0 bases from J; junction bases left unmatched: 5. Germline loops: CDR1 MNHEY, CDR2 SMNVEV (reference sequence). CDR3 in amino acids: CASRGTAFSYEQYF. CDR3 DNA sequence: TGTGCCAGCAGGGGGACAGCGTTCTCCTACGAGCAGTACTTC.

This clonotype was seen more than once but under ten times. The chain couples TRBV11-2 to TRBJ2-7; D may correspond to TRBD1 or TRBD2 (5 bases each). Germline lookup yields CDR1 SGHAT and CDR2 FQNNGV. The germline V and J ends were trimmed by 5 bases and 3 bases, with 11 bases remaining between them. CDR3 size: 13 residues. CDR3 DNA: TGTGCCAGCAGCCGGGACCCCTACTACGAGCAGTACTTC. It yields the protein CASSRDPYYEQYF.

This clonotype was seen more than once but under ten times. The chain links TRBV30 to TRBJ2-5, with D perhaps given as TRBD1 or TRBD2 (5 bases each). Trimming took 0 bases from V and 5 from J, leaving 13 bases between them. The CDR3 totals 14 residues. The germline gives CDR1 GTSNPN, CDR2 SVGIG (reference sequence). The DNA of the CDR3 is TGTGCCTGGAGTGTTCTGAGGGGATGGGAGACCCAGTACTTC. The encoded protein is CAWSVLRGWETQYF.

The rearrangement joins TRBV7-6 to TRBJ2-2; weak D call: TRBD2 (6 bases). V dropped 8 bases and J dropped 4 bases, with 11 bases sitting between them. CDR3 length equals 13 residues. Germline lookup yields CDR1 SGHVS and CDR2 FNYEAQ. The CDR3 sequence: CASSAGSTGELFF. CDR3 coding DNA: TGTGCCAGCTCGGCGGGGAGCACCGGGGAGCTGTTTTTT.

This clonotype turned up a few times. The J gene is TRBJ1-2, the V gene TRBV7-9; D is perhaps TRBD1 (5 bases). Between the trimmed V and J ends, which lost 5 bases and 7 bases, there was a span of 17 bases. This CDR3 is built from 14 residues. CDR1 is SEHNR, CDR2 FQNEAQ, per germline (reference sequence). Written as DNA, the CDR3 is TGTGCCAGCAGCCGCACCCCAGGGATGGGTGGCTACACCTTC. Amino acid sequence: CASSRTPGMGGYTF. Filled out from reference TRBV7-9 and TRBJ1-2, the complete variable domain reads DTGVSQNPRHKITKRGQNVTFRCDPISEHNRLYWYRQTLGQGPEFLTYFQNEAQLEKSRLLSDRFSAERPKGSFSTLEIQRTEQGDSAMYLCASSRTPGMGGYTFGSGTRLTVV.

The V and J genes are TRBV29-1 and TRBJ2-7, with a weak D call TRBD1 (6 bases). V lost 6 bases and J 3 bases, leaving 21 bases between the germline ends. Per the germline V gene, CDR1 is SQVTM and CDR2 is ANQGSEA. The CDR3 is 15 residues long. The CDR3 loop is CSVNIPGHRIYEQYF. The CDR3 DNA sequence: TGCAGCGTGAATATTCCGGGACACCGAATCTACGAGCAGTACTTC.

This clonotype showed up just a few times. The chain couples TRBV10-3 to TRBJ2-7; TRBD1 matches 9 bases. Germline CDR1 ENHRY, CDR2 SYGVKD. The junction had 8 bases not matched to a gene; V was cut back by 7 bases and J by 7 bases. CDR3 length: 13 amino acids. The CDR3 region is CAITSDRGREQYF. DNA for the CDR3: TGTGCCATCACCTCCGACAGGGGGAGAGAGCAGTACTTC.

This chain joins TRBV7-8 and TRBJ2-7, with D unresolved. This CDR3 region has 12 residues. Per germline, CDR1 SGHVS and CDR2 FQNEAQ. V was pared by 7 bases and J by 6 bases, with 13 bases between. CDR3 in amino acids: CASKRDSTEQYF. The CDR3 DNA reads TGTGCCAGCAAAAGGGATTCCACCGAGCAGTACTTC.

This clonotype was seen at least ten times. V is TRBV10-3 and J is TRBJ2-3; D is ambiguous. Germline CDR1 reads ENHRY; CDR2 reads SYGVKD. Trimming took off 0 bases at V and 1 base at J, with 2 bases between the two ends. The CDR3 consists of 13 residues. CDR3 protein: CAISESRTDTQYF. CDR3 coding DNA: TGTGCCATCAGTGAGTCACGCACAGATACGCAGTATTTT.

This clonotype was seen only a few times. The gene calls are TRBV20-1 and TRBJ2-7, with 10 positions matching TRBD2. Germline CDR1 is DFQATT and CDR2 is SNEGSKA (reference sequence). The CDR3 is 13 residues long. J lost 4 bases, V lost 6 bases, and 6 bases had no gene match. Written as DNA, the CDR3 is TGCAGTGCCCAGCTAGCGGGAGTTTACGAGCAGTACTTC. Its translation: CSAQLAGVYEQYF.

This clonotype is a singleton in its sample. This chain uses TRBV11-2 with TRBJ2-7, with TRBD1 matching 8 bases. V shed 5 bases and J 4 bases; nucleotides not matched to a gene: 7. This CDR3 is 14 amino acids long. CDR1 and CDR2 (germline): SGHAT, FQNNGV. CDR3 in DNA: TGTGCCAGCAGCAAAACCGGGACAGGTTACGAGCAGTACTTC. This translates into CASSKTGTGYEQYF.

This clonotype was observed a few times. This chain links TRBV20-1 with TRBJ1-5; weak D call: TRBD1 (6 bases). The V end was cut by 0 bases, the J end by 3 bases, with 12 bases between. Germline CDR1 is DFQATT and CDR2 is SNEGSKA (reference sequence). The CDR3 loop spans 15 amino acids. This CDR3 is CSARDWGQVNQPQHF. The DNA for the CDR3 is TGCAGTGCTAGAGATTGGGGGCAGGTCAATCAGCCCCAGCATTTT.

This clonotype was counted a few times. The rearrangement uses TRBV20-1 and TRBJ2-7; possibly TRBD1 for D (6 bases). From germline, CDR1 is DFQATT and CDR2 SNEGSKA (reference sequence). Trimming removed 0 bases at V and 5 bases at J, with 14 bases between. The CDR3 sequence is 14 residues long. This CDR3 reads CSARDSSRGDEQYF. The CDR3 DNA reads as TGCAGTGCTAGAGATTCGTCCAGGGGAGACGAGCAGTACTTC.

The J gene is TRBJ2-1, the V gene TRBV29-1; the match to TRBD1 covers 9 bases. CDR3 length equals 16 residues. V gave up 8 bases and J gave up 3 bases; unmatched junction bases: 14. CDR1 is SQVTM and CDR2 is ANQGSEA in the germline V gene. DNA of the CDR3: TGCAGCTATGATTCCGATACAGGGGGCCTCTACAATGAGCAGTTCTTC. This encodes CSYDSDTGGLYNEQFF.